The clone carrying this T cell receptor (beta chain) appeared a few times. Its antigen is still unknown. This sample is drawn from a study of T cell repertoires in cytomegalovirus infection. TCRdb analysed the reads with MiXCR anew, one entry per CDR3 protein. The sample shows around 800,000 distinct CDR3 sequences, over 25% of them seen only once. This CDR3 is built from 13 residues. V dropped 4 bases and J dropped 8 bases, with 12 bases sitting between them. In germline, CDR1 is MNHEY, CDR2 SVGAGI. This rearrangement joins TRBV6-5 to TRBJ2-1; TRBD1 is a possible D gene (6 bases). This clonotype was sampled from a human donor in good health (CMV status not recorded). Some clones in this sample may be carry-over from other donors' samples. Sequences were derived from cultured CD8+ T cells from PBMCs, sampled from culture after CMV antigen stimulation. The CDR3: CASSFLKGDEQFF. The CDR3 DNA follows: TGTGCCAGCAGTTTTTTGAAGGGGGATGAGCAGTTCTTC.